Listed below are T cell receptor beta chains from one sample, sequenced in a study of post-analysis software for immune sequencing data. TCRdb redid the calling of the PCR reads with MiXCR, one entry per CDR3 protein. The sample has 150,000 to 200,000 distinct CDR3 sequences, approximately 31% seen once; the top ten hold 1.5%. The sequencing input was blood. These receptors originate from a girl between 10 and 17 years old with multiple sclerosis. The CDR3 runs from the conserved cysteine through the conserved F or W. Each record gives: CDR3 protein, CDR3 DNA, clone size, D gene, J gene, V gene. A D gene is named only where the DNA matches it firmly. Clone sizes are given selectively: once, few, many, or a class where the clone is expanded.

CASSRGDGGGEKLFF,TGCGCCAGCAGCCGGGGAGACGGAGGAGGTGAAAAACTGTTTTTT,few,-,TRBJ1-4,TRBV5-1
CASSVEIGELFF,TGTGCCAGCAGCGTAGAAATCGGGGAGCTGTTTTTT,-,-,TRBJ2-2,TRBV9
CASSPRQPFDTEAFF,TGCGCCAGCAGCCCACGACAGCCTTTTGACACTGAAGCTTTCTTT,-,-,TRBJ1-1,TRBV5-1
CASSRTDYEQYF,TGTGCCAGCAGTAGGACGGATTACGAGCAGTACTTC,-,-,TRBJ2-7,TRBV12-3/TRBV12-4
CSALTSGRSGIYDTGELFF,TGCAGTGCTTTGACTAGCGGGAGAAGCGGTATCTACGACACCGGGGAGCTGTTTTTT,-,TRBD2,TRBJ2-2,TRBV20-1
CASSPTAHFNSPLHF,TGTGCCAGCAGCCCGACGGCCCATTTTAATTCACCCCTCCACTTT,few,-,TRBJ1-6,TRBV16
CAWSVSGRAGNTIYF,TGTGCCTGGAGTGTTTCGGGACGAGCTGGAAACACCATATATTTT,-,-,TRBJ1-3,TRBV30
CASSLVRGEQFF,TGTGCCAGCAGCTTAGTACGCGGAGAGCAGTTCTTC,few,-,TRBJ2-1,TRBV7-9
CASSGGLAPSYNEQFF,TGTGCCAGCAGCGGCGGACTAGCCCCCTCCTACAATGAGCAGTTCTTC,-,TRBD2,TRBJ2-1,TRBV12-3/TRBV12-4
CASGRRDRGTGELFF,TGCGCCAGCGGCCGACGGGACAGGGGGACCGGGGAGCTGTTTTTT,-,TRBD1,TRBJ2-2,TRBV4-1
CASGFRGGGQETQYF,TGTGCCAGCGGTTTCAGGGGGGGAGGGCAAGAGACCCAGTACTTC,-,-,TRBJ2-5,TRBV12-3/TRBV12-4
CASSSLAGDPDTDTQFF,TGCGCCAGCAGCTCCCTAGCGGGGGATCCAGACACAGATACGCAGTTCTTC,-,TRBD2,TRBJ2-1,TRBV5-1
CASSIDWLAGGQSRDEQFF,TGTGCCAGTAGTATAGATTGGCTAGCGGGAGGGCAAAGTAGGGATGAGCAGTTCTTC,many,TRBD2,TRBJ2-1,TRBV19
CSASRQDSSYEQYF,TGCAGTGCTAGCCGGCAGGACAGCTCCTACGAGCAGTACTTC,-,-,TRBJ2-7,TRBV20-1
CSVGGLAGGRSYEQYF,TGCAGCGTGGGAGGGCTAGCGGGAGGGCGGTCCTACGAGCAGTACTTC,few,TRBD2,TRBJ2-7,TRBV29-1
CASRPTGFKQYF,TGTGCCAGCAGACCTACAGGGTTCAAGCAGTACTTC,-,-,TRBJ2-7,TRBV28
CASSLLAGGPSSDTQYF,TGCGCCAGCAGCTTACTAGCGGGAGGGCCCTCTTCTGATACGCAGTATTTT,many,TRBD2,TRBJ2-3,TRBV4-1
CASSVRLAASNEQFF,TGTGCCAGCAGCGTTAGACTAGCTGCGAGCAATGAGCAGTTCTTC,-,TRBD2,TRBJ2-1,TRBV11-2
CASSYTTDGYTF,TGTGCCAGCAGTTACACAACAGATGGCTACACCTTC,few,-,TRBJ1-2,TRBV6-6
CASSLSTGREKLFF,TGTGCCAGCAGCTTGAGTACAGGGCGTGAAAAACTGTTTTTT,-,-,TRBJ1-4,TRBV28
CASTTTGGSYNEQFF,TGCGCCAGCACCACAACAGGGGGCTCCTACAATGAGCAGTTCTTC,many,TRBD1,TRBJ2-1,TRBV5-1
CASTPDRGLGDTQYF,TGTGCCAGTACCCCGGACAGGGGATTAGGTGATACGCAGTATTTT,-,TRBD1,TRBJ2-3,TRBV19
CASSEQGNTIYF,TGTGCTAGCTCCGAACAGGGAAACACCATATATTTT,few,-,TRBJ1-3,TRBV12-5
CASSESRPNTEAFF,TGTGCCAGCAGTGAATCTCGGCCGAACACTGAAGCTTTCTTT,-,-,TRBJ1-1,TRBV25-1
CSTRGPSSADTQYF,TGCAGTACGAGGGGACCCAGCTCGGCAGATACGCAGTATTTT,-,-,TRBJ2-3,TRBV20-1
CASSQEVSGPTQYF,TGCGCCAGCAGCCAAGAAGTGTCAGGACCAACGCAGTATTTT,many,-,TRBJ2-3,TRBV4-1
CASSPGEGEFYEQYF,TGTGCCAGCAGCCCAGGGGAGGGAGAATTCTACGAGCAGTACTTC,many,-,TRBJ2-7,TRBV4-2
CSVAGPGTEAFF,TGCAGCGTTGCTGGGCCTGGGACTGAAGCTTTCTTT,few,-,TRBJ1-1,TRBV29-1
CASSLDRGDGYTF,TGTGCCAGCAGCTTGGACAGGGGAGATGGCTACACCTTC,-,TRBD1,TRBJ1-2,TRBV5-5
CATGISEVSTEAFF,TGTGCCACCGGAATTTCAGAGGTGAGCACTGAAGCTTTCTTT,-,-,TRBJ1-1,TRBV24-1
CARSRWVDYGYTF,TGCGCCCGCAGTCGCTGGGTTGACTATGGCTACACCTTC,few,-,TRBJ1-2,TRBV4-1
CASSTRTTRNTGELFF,TGTGCCAGCAGTACCCGGACTACCAGAAACACCGGGGAGCTGTTTTTT,few,-,TRBJ2-2,TRBV2
CASSSSSRFRGPYGYTF,TGTGCCAGCAGTTCGTCCTCCCGTTTCCGAGGACCATATGGCTACACCTTC,-,-,TRBJ1-2,TRBV12-3/TRBV12-4
CAIRAGSNQPQHF,TGTGCCATCAGGGCTGGGAGCAATCAGCCCCAGCATTTT,few,-,TRBJ1-5,TRBV10-3
CASSPRDRPLYGYTF,TGTGCCAGCAGTCCCCGGGATCGCCCCCTTTATGGCTACACCTTC,few,-,TRBJ1-2,TRBV27
CSAKGEGGRAIYNEQFF,TGCAGTGCAAAGGGCGAGGGCGGGAGGGCCATATACAATGAGCAGTTCTTC,-,TRBD2,TRBJ2-1,TRBV20-1
CASSYRGQGANNEQFF,TGTGCCAGCAGTTACCGAGGTCAGGGGGCGAACAATGAGCAGTTCTTC,-,TRBD1,TRBJ2-1,TRBV6-2/TRBV6-3